This T cell receptor beta chain is from a study of response to subunit inactivated influenza vaccine. Study observations and caveats: T cells newly recruited by each seasonal influenza vaccination are few, the authors suggested.

In the case of this clonotype: Its specificity is unknown.

TCRdb reprocessed the RT-PCR reads with MiXCR, giving one entry per CDR3 protein. The table shows about 650,000 distinct CDR3 sequences, with about 15% occurring only once. Sample: PBMCs from blood, taken 14 to 15 days before vaccination. The TCR was taken from a man aged 50-59 years who received an inactivated influenza vaccine.

The CDR3 here is CASSLVTLALGGTDTQYF. Here the CDR3 DNA reads TGTGCCAGCAGCTTAGTAACCCTAGCTTTAGGCGGCACAGATACGCAGTATTTT. The chain joins TRBV7-6 to TRBJ2-3; D is possibly TRBD2 (5 bases). Trimming shortened V by 1 base and J by 1 base, and 18 bases separated the two germline ends. CDR3 length: 18 amino acids. CDR1 is SGHVS and CDR2 is FNYEAQ in the germline V gene.